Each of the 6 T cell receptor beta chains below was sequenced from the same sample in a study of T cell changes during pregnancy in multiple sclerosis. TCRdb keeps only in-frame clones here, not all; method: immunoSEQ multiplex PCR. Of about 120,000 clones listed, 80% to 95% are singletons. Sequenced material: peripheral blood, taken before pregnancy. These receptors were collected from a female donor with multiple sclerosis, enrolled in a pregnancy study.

This chain's CDR3 is CASSLAPGGGTDTQYF. As DNA, the CDR3 is TGTGCCAGCAGCTTGGCCCCGGGGGGCGGGACAGATACGCAGTATTTT. The V gene is TRBV5-4, the J gene TRBJ2-3; D might be TRBD2 (7 bases). Germline V gene sequence: CDR1 SGHNT, CDR2 YYREEE (reference sequence). Trimming removed 0 bases at V and 3 bases at J, with 14 bases between. The CDR3 extends over 16 amino acids.

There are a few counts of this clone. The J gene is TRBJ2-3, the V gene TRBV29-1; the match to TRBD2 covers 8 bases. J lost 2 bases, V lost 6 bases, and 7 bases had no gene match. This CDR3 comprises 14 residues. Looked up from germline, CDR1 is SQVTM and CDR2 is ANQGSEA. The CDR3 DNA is TGCAGCGTATCCAGCGGGAGCTACACAGATACGCAGTATTTT. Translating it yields CSVSSGSYTDTQYF.

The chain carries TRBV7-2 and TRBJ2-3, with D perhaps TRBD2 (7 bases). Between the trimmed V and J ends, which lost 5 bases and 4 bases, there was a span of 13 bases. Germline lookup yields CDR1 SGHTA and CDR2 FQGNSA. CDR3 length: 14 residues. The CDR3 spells CASSQGGDPDTQYF. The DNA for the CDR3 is TGTGCCAGCAGCCAAGGGGGGGACCCAGATACGCAGTATTTT.

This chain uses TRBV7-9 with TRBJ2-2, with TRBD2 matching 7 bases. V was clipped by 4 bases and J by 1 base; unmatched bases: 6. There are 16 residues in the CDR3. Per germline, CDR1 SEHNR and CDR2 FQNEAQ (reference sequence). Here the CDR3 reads CASSSRLALNTGELFF. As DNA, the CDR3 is TGTGCCAGCAGCTCCCGACTAGCCCTGAACACCGGGGAGCTGTTTTTT.

CDR3 residues: CASSLLAGRTDTQYF. As DNA, the CDR3 is TGTGCCAGCAGCTTACTAGCGGGCAGAACAGATACGCAGTATTTT. The J gene is TRBJ2-3, the V gene TRBV7-9, with 8 bases that match TRBD2. The CDR3 has 15 residues. Trimming removed 2 bases from V and 3 bases from J; junction bases left unmatched: 4. The germline gives CDR1 SEHNR, CDR2 FQNEAQ (reference sequence).

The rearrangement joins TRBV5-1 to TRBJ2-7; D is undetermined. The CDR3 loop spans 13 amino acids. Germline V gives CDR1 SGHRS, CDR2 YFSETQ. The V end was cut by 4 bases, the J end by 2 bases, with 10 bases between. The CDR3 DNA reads TGCGCCAGCAGCCCTACAGATGCCTACGAGCAGTACTTC. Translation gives CASSPTDAYEQYF.